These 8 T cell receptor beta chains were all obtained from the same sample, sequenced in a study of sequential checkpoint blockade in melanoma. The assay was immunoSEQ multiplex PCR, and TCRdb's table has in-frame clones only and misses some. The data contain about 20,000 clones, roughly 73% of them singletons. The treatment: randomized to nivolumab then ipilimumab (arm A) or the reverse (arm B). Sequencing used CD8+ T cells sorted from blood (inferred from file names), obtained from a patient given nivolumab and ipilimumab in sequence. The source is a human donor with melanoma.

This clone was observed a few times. CDR3 bases: TGTGCCAGCAGCCCCGGGATGGGTATTGAGCAGTACTTC. This sequence encodes CASSPGMGIEQYF. This rearrangement joins TRBV7-9 to TRBJ2-7, with D possibly matching TRBD2 (5 bases). The germline V gene encodes CDR1 SEHNR and CDR2 FQNEAQ (reference sequence). V dropped 5 bases and J dropped 7 bases, with 15 bases sitting between them. The CDR3 sequence is 13 residues long. Based on the CDR3 plus reference TRBV7-9 and TRBJ2-7, the full variable domain is DTGVSQNPRHKITKRGQNVTFRCDPISEHNRLYWYRQTLGQGPEFLTYFQNEAQLEKSRLLSDRFSAERPKGSFSTLEIQRTEQGDSAMYLCASSPGMGIEQYFGPGTRLTVT.

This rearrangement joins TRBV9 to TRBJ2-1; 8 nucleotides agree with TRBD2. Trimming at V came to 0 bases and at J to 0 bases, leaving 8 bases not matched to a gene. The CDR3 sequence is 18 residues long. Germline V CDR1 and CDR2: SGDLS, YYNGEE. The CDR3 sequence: CASSVGAGGLSSYNEQFF. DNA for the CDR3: TGTGCCAGCAGCGTAGGGGCGGGGGGCCTTAGCTCCTACAATGAGCAGTTCTTC.

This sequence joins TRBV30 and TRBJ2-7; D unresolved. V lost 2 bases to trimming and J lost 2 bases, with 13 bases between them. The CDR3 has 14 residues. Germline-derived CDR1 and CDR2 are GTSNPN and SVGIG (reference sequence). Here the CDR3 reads CAWSYGFYTYEQYF. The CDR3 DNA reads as TGTGCCTGGAGTTATGGCTTTTACACCTACGAGCAGTACTTC.

For the CDR3, the DNA is TGTGCCAGCAGCTTAACCCCCCCGGGGGAGCGCTCCTACGAGCAGTACTTC. It translates to CASSLTPPGERSYEQYF. The V call is TRBV7-2, the J call TRBJ2-7, with D possibly being TRBD2 (6 bases). V lost 2 bases and J 0 bases, leaving 17 bases between the germline ends. The CDR3 totals 17 residues. Germline CDR1 and CDR2: SGHTA and FQGNSA.

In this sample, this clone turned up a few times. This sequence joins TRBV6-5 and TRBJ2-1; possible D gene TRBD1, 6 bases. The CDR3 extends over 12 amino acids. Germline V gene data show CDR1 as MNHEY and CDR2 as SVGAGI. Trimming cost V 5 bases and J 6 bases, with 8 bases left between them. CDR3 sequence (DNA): TGTGCCAGCAGTATACAGGGCAATGAGCAGTTCTTC. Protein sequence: CASSIQGNEQFF.

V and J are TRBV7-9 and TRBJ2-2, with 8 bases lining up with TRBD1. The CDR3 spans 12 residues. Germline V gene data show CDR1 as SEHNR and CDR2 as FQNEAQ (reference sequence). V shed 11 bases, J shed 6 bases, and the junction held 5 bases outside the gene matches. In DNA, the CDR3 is TGTGCCGGAACAGGGGGGTCCGGGGAGCTGTTTTTT. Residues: CAGTGGSGELFF.

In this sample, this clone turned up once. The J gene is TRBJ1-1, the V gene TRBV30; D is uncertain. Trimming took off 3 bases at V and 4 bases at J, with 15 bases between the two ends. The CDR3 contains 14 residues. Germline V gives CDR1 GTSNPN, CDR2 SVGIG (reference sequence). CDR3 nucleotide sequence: TGTGCCTGGAGAGGCCAGGTCGGGGTCACTGAAGCTTTCTTT. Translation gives CAWRGQVGVTEAFF.

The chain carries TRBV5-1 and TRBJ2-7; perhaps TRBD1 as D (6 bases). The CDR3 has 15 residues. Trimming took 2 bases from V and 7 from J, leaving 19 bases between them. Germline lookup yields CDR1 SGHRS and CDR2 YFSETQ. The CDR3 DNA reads TGCGCCAGCAGCTTCAGGACAGTTTCGACGTGGGAGCAGTACTTC. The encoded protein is CASSFRTVSTWEQYF. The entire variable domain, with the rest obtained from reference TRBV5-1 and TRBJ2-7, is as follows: KAGVTQTPRYLIKTRGQQVTLSCSPISGHRSVSWYQQTPGQGLQFLFEYFSETQRNKGNFPGRFSGRQFSNSRSEMNVSTLELGDSALYLCASSFRTVSTWEQYFGPGTRLTVT.